This T cell receptor (beta chain) was documented in a study of blood T cells in healthy people across ages. General study results and limits: Because donor CMV status was unknown, expanded clonotype changes were possibly confounded.

This clonotype has more than one count but fewer than ten. The antigen remains undetermined. The use of a sample-barcoded 5' primer and a J-beta primer mix characterized a second PCR of roughly 7 to 11 cycles. From the 5' RACE reads, TCRdb called clonotypes with MiXCR, one entry per CDR3 protein. Of hundreds of thousands of distinct CDR3 sequences in the sample, 45% to 55% are singletons; the top ten hold 20% to 25%. This CDR3 spans 15 amino acids. Germline lookup yields CDR1 DFQATT and CDR2 SNEGSKA (reference sequence). V shed 3 bases and J shed 6 bases, with 20 bases lying between them. This TCR came from an older man in good health. Sequenced material: blood. The rearrangement uses TRBV20-1 and TRBJ1-1; D possibly corresponds to TRBD1 (6 bases). The CDR3 bases are TGCAGTGCTAGGAGGGACGGGACACCTACCGCTGAAGCTTTCTTT. Its translation: CSARRDGTPTAEAFF.